This T cell receptor (beta chain) was profiled in a study of T cells in Graves' hyperthyroidism and ophthalmopathy. Researchers amplified the TCR beta CDR3 regions from RNA transcripts. TCR CDR3 regions were first amplified by RT-PCR with HTBI primers. TCRdb re-analysed the multiplex PCR reads in MiXCR, keeping a single row per CDR3 protein. The table records hundreds of thousands of distinct CDR3 sequences, around 14% of them present only once. The sequence came from a woman between 25 and 40 years old with Graves' hyperthyroidism that later progressed to Graves' ophthalmopathy. The sample comprised blood.

The CDR3 DNA sequence: TGTGCTAGTGGTTTGAACACAGATACGCAGTATTTT. Encoded protein: CASGLNTDTQYF. V is TRBV12-5 and J is TRBJ2-3; D gene ambiguous. From germline, CDR1 is LGHNT and CDR2 FRNRAP. V was cut by 2 bases and J by 2 bases, with 2 bases left in between. CDR3 length: 12 amino acids.